Below are 7 T cell receptor beta chains sequenced from a single sample in a study of T cell clonality in common variable immunodeficiency (dated by TCRdb to 2013 to 2016). Receptors were amplified or captured by the immunoSEQ multiplex PCR assay. TCRdb limited this immuneACCESS table to in-frame rearrangements with V and J called. A share of clones is missing; checked studies link under half to unresolved V genes, and the rest is unexplained. The table for this sample lists 40,000 to 50,000 clones, none of them counted only once. The top ten constitute about 6% of the sample. Sequenced sample: peripheral blood mononuclear cells. These receptors were taken from a person aged 18 to 75 in good health.

In this sample, this clone turned up many times. One end of the junction varies from germline; a read error may be responsible. The read gets to within 3 residues of the CDR3 end, and the germline J gene fills in the rest. The chain carries TRBV4-2 and TRBJ1-5, with D perhaps matching TRBD1 (5 bases). The CDR3 contains 15 residues. Germline CDR1 LGHNA, CDR2 YNFKEQ. The sequenced CDR3 bases are TGCGCCAGCAGCCAAGATAGAGGGGCTTATCAGCCC. Encoded protein: CASSQDRGAYQP. The entire CDR3 protein is CASSQDRGAYQPQHF.

This clone was detected many times. The read stops 3 residues short of the end of the CDR3; the missing end is completed from the germline J gene. This rearrangement joins TRBV5-5 to TRBJ1-6; 10 bases are shared with TRBD1. This CDR3 spans 14 amino acids. Germline V gene lookup returns CDR1 SGHKS and CDR2 YYEKEE (reference sequence). Trimming at V came to 5 bases and at J to 10 bases, leaving 6 bases not matched to a gene. The CDR3 DNA, read in part, is TGTGCCAGCAGGAGGGACAGGGGAAGATCACCC. This encodes CASRRDRGRSP. The full CDR3 reads CASRRDRGRSPLHF.

This clone showed up many times. The read finishes 3 residues shy of the CDR3 end, and the germline J gene is used to complete it. The rearrangement links TRBV20-1 to TRBJ2-2; 7 bases line up with TRBD1. CDR1 is DFQATT and CDR2 is SNEGSKA in the germline V gene (reference sequence). This CDR3 contains 14 residues. CDR3 in amino acids: CSAREAGGSSPLFF. CDR3 DNA (partial): TGCAGTGCTAGAGAGGCAGGGGGATCCTCACCG.

This clone appeared many times. The sequenced part of the CDR3 DNA is TGTGCCAGCAAAAGCGGGCCGGGCCCCTACGAG. The encoded protein is CASKSGPGPYE. The entire CDR3 is CASKSGPGPYEQYF. The rearrangement joins TRBV6-2 or TRBV6-3 to TRBJ2-7; a weak D match, TRBD2 (6 bases). The read ends 3 residues early relative to the CDR3; the germline J gene fills the gap. With 7 bases removed from V and 2 bases from J, the gap between germline ends came to 15 bases. The length of the CDR3 is 14 residues. Per the germline V gene, CDR1 is MNHEY and CDR2 is SVGEGT.

The table lists this clone with many counts. Read sequence stops 3 residues before the CDR3 end, and the germline J gene provides the missing end. This chain uses TRBV7-8 with TRBJ1-2, with D unresolved. The germline V gene has CDR1 SGHVS and CDR2 FQNEAQ. The CDR3 consists of 15 residues. The sequenced CDR3 bases are TGTGCCAGCAGCTTAGCGAAACGGGTATCCAGAAGC. Its protein is CASSLAKRVSRS. The full CDR3 protein is CASSLAKRVSRSYTF.

The table lists this clone with many counts. The CDR3 loop reads CASSLEDPAGDTQYF. Incomplete CDR3 DNA: TGTGCCAGCAGCTTAGAGGACCCGGCGGGTGATACG. This chain joins TRBV11-2 and TRBJ2-3; tentatively, D is TRBD2 (5 bases). The sequence runs out 3 residues before the end of the CDR3; the remainder is reconstructed from the germline J gene. Trimming removed 0 bases at V and 6 bases at J, with 13 bases between. Germline loops: CDR1 SGHAT, CDR2 FQNNGV. The CDR3 spans 15 residues.

This clone was detected ten times or more. The read halts 3 residues ahead of the CDR3 end, with the missing end drawn from the germline J gene. The chain has TRBV7-8 and TRBJ2-1; 11 positions match TRBD2. The CDR3 loop spans 16 amino acids. From germline, CDR1 is SGHVS and CDR2 FQNEAQ. J lost 7 bases, V lost 2 bases, and 7 bases had no gene match. The sequenced part of the CDR3 DNA is TGTGCCAGCAGCTTAAGGCTAGCGGGGGGTTGGAATGAG. The encoded protein is CASSLRLAGGWNE. The full CDR3 protein is CASSLRLAGGWNEQFF. The variable domain in full, completed from reference TRBV7-8 and TRBJ2-1, reads GAGVSQSPRYKVAKRGQDVALRCDPISGHVSLFWYQQALGQGPEFLTYFQNEAQLDKSGLPSDRFFAERPEGSVSTLKIQRTQQEDSAVYLCASSLRLAGGWNEQFFGPGTRLTVL.